This T cell receptor (beta chain) was observed in a study of CD8+ T cells in alopecia areata. A remark on this clone: The antigen remains undetermined.

TCR sequencing used cDNA made by reverse transcription of extracted RNA. The table came from immunoSEQ multiplex PCR; TCRdb's copy has only in-frame clones and leaves some out. The profile shows 98,000 or so clones, approximately 61% of them singletons. Investigators sorted PBMCs to obtain both CD4+ and CD8+ T cells. Points from the study as a whole: Lesional scalp exceeded normal scalp in clonality, especially in alopecia totalis/universalis.

Germline trimming cut 5 bases from V and 5 bases from J; bases unmatched to any gene: 6. The length of the CDR3 is 13 residues. Germline V gene lookup returns CDR1 SGHVS and CDR2 FNYEAQ. The TCR originated in a human donor with alopecia areata. V and J are TRBV7-6 and TRBJ2-7; the match to TRBD1 covers 7 bases. Source material: NKG2D-low CD8+ T cells sorted from blood. CDR3 protein: CASSRRQGNEQYF. For the CDR3, the DNA is TGTGCCAGCAGCCGTAGACAGGGCAACGAGCAGTACTTC.